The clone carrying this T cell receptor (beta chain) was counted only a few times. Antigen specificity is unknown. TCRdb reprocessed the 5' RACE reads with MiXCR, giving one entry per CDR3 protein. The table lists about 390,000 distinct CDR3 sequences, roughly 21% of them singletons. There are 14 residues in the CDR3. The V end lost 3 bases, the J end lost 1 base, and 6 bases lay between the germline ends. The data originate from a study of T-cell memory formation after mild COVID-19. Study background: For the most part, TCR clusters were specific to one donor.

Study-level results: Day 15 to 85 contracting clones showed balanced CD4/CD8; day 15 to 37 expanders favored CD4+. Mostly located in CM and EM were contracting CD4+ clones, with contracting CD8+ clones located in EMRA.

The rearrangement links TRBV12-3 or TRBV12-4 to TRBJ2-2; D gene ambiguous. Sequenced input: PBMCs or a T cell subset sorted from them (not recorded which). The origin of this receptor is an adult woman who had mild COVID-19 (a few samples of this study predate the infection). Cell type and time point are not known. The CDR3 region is CASSFTVNTGELFF. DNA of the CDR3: TGTGCCAGCAGTTTCACAGTGAACACCGGGGAGCTGTTTTTT.